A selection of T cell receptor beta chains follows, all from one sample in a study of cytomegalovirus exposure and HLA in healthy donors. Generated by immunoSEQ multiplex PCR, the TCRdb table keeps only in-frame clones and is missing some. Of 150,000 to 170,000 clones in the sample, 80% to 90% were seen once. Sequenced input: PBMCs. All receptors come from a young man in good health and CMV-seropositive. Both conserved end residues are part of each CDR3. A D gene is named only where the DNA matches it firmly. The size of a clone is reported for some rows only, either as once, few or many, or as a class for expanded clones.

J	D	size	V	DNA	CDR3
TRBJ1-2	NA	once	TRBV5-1	TGCGCCAGCAGCTTGGTGGGGGGCTATGGCTACACCTTC	CASSLVGGYGYTF
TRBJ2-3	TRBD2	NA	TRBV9	TGTGCCAGCAGCGCCACTAGCGGCATAAGCACAGATACGCAGTATTTT	CASSATSGISTDTQYF
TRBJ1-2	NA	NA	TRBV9	TGTGCCAGCAGCGTAGTGGGGACACCGCACACTCTCTACTATGGCTACACCTTC	CASSVVGTPHTLYYGYTF
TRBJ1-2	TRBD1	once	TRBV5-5	TGTGCCAGCAGCTTACCTGACAGGGTTTACTATGGCTACACCTTC	CASSLPDRVYYGYTF
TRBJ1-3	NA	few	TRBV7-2	TGTGCCAGCAGCCGGGGGGACACCATATATTTT	CASSRGDTIYF
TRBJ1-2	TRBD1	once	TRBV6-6	TGTGCCAGCAGATACTCCGACAGGGGCTATGGCTACACCTTC	CASRYSDRGYGYTF
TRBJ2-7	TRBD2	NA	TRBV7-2	TGTGCCAGCAGCGCCCGGCAGGCTAGCGGGTTGGGAGTAAACTACGAGCAGTACTTC	CASSARQASGLGVNYEQYF
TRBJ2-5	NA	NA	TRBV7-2	TGTGCCAGCAGCTTACCGGAGACCCAGTACTTC	CASSLPETQYF
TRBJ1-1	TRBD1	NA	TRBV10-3	TGTGCCATCAGTGGGACAGGGCGGAACACTGAAGCTTTCTTT	CAISGTGRNTEAFF
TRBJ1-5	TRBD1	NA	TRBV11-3	TGTGCCAGCACCGGGGGGACAGGGGTTTTGAGCAATCAGCCCCAGCATTTT	CASTGGTGVLSNQPQHF
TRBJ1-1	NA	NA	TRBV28	TGTGCCAGCAGTTCGGAGGGGAAAGCTTTCTTT	CASSSEGKAFF
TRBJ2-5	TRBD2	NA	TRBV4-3	TGCGCCAGCAGCCAATCCGGGGGGGAGACCCAGTACTTC	CASSQSGGETQYF
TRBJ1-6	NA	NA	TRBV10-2	TGCGCCAGCAGTGACGTACAGGGAACTAATTCACCCCTCCACTTT	CASSDVQGTNSPLHF
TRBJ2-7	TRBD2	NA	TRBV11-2	TGTGCCAGCAGCGTCGGACTAGCGGGGGCCTACGAGCAGTACTTC	CASSVGLAGAYEQYF
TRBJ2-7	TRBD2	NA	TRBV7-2	TGTGCCAGCAGCTCGCGGACTAGCGGAACCTACGAGCAGTACTTC	CASSSRTSGTYEQYF
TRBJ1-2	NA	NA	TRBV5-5	TGTGCCAGCAGCTTGGACAGGGTAAACTATGGCTACACCTTC	CASSLDRVNYGYTF
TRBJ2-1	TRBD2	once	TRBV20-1	TGCAGTGCTTCTAGCGGTGAGCAGTTCTTC	CSASSGEQFF
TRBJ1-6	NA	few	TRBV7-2	TGTGCCAGCAGCCGGCCCGGGGGGGGAGTGGGCTCACCCCTCCACTTT	CASSRPGGGVGSPLHF
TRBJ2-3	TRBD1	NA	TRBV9	TGTGCCAGCAGCACTCGACAGGGCGGCACAGATACGCAGTATTTT	CASSTRQGGTDTQYF
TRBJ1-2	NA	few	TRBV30	TGTGCCTGGAGTGTAGGGGCTGGCTATGGCTACACCTTC	CAWSVGAGYGYTF
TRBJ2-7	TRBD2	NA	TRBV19	TGTGCCAGTAGTACCCCGACCTGGGGGGGTTCCCCCTACGAGCAGTACTTC	CASSTPTWGGSPYEQYF
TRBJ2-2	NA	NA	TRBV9	TGTGCCAGCAGGAGGGGGACCGGGGAGCTGTTTTTT	CASRRGTGELFF
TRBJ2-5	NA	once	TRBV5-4	TGTGCCAGCAGCCAAACTAGTAAAGAGACCCAGTACTTC	CASSQTSKETQYF
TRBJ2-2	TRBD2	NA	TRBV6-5	TGTGCCAGCAGCGGACTAGCGGGTACCGGGGAGCTGTTTTTT	CASSGLAGTGELFF
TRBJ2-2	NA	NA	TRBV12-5	TGTGCTAGTGGTTTGGTATGGGCTTTCGGCACCGGGGAGCTGTTTTTT	CASGLVWAFGTGELFF
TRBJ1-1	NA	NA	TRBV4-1	TGCGCCAGCAGCCAAGATCCGAACAGGGCGGGTAGGGACACTAAAGCTTTCTTT	CASSQDPNRAGRDTKAFF
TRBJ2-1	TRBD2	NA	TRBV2	TGTGCCAGCACGCTCGAGCGGGGGTCCTACAATGAGCAGTTCTTC	CASTLERGSYNEQFF
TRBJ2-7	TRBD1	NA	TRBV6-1	TGTGCCAGCAGTGAGAGAAGGGACAGAGACGAGCAGTACTTC	CASSERRDRDEQYF
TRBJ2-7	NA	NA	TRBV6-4	TGTGCCAGCAGTGACCCTGAGGTCCCGAGCTCCTACGAGCAGTACTTC	CASSDPEVPSSYEQYF
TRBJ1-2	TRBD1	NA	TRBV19	TGTGCCAGTAGTTCAGGACAGGTATCCTTC	CASSSGQVSF